The 3 T cell receptor beta chains listed next were all sequenced from one sample in a study of identical twins. TCRdb fed the 5' RACE reads into MiXCR, producing one record per CDR3 protein. The data show more than 650,000 distinct CDR3 sequences, roughly 6% seen once. The sample consisted of naive T cells sorted from blood. Every receptor here comes from a man aged 18-30 years in good health.

This clonotype was observed at least ten times. The chain is built from TRBV12-3 or TRBV12-4 and TRBJ2-5; possibly TRBD1 for D (6 bases). The CDR3 runs to 14 residues. Trimming stripped 4 bases from V and 1 base from J, with 10 bases between. CDR3 sequence reads: CASSSRQVQETQYF. The CDR3 DNA reads TGTGCCAGCAGTTCCAGACAGGTCCAAGAGACCCAGTACTTC.

The sample holds many counts of this clonotype. The chain employs TRBV12-3 or TRBV12-4 and TRBJ2-3; perhaps TRBD2 as D (6 bases). The CDR3 is 16 residues long. V lost 6 bases to trimming and J lost 6 bases, with 22 bases between them. This CDR3 reads CASSPVLREGPDTQYF. The CDR3 DNA follows: TGTGCCAGCAGCCCGGTCTTGCGGGAAGGACCGGATACGCAGTATTTT.

The table lists this clonotype with a few counts. The chain carries TRBV29-1 and TRBJ2-3; no clear D. From germline, CDR1 is SQVTM and CDR2 ANQGSEA. The CDR3 contains 13 residues. The V end lost 4 bases, the J end lost 0 bases, and 8 bases lay between the germline ends. The CDR3, as DNA: TGCAGCGTTGCTGGGCTTAGCACAGATACGCAGTATTTT. This translates into CSVAGLSTDTQYF.